This T cell receptor (beta chain) was recorded in a study of shared clonotypes between healthy human individuals. Study summary: CD8 memory received one plate per donor, CD8 naive two, CD4 memory three and CD4 naive three.

The protocol was immunoSEQ multiplex PCR, while the TCRdb copy is restricted to in-frame clones and leaves out a portion. Of about 2 million clones listed, approximately 94% were seen once; the top ten hold roughly 1%. CDR1 is SGHTS, CDR2 YDEGEE, per germline. The CDR3 has 14 amino acids. Trimming shortened V by 6 bases and J by 0 bases, and 12 bases separated the two germline ends. CD45RO-negative CD8 cells positively selected for CCR7 made up the naive population, which excluded terminally differentiated effector memory CD45RA+ cells. The clonotype originates from a man aged 18 to 29 in good health. Sequencing was performed on naive CD8+ T cells sorted from blood. The chain is built from TRBV5-8 and TRBJ1-1; the D gene is possibly TRBD1 (5 bases). In nucleotides, the CDR3 is TGTGCCAGCACGCCGGGGGGATTGAACACTGAAGCTTTCTTT. Its protein is CASTPGGLNTEAFF.